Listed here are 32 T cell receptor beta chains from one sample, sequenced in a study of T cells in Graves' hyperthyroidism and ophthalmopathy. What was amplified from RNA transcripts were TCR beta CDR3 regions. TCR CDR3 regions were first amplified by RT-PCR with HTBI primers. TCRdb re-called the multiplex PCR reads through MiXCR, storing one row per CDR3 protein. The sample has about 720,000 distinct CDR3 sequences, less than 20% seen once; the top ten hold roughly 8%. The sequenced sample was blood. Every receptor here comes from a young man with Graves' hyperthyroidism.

CDR3 residues: CASSARGGDEQYF. CDR3 nucleotides: TGTGCCAGCAGCGCCCGTGGGGGGGACGAGCAGTACTTC. This sequence joins TRBV7-9 and TRBJ2-7, with TRBD2 matching over 7 bases. The CDR3 loop spans 13 amino acids. Germline V lookup: CDR1 SEHNR, CDR2 FQNEAQ (reference sequence). V trimming: 5 bases; J trimming: 5 bases; junction bases outside the gene matches: 6.

In DNA form, the CDR3 reads TGTGCCAGCAGTTACTCGGGGGCCCCCGGAAACACCATATATTTT. Amino acid sequence: CASSYSGAPGNTIYF. The chain joins TRBV6-5 to TRBJ1-3; TRBD1 might be the D (6 bases). The CDR3 is 15 amino acids. Deletions cut 0 bases from V and 4 bases from J, with 10 bases between. CDR1 and CDR2 (germline): MNHEY, SVGAGI.

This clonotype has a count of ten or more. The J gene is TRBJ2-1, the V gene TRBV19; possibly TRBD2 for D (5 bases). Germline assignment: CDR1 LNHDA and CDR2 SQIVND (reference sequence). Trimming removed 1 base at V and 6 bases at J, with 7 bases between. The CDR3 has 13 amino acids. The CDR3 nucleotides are TGTGCCAGTAGTATAGGACGGGGCAATGAGCAGTTCTTC. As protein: CASSIGRGNEQFF.

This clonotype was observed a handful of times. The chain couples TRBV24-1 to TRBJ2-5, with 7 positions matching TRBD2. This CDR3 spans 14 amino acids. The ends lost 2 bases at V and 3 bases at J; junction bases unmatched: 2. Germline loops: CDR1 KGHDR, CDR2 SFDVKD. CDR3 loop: CATSDSSGEETQYF. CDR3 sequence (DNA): TGTGCCACCAGTGATTCCAGCGGGGAAGAGACCCAGTACTTC.

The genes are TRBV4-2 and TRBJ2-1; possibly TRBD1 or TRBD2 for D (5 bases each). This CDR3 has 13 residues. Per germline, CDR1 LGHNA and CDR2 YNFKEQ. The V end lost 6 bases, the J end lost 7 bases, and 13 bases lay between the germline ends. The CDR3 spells CASSEGSLNEQFF. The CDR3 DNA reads TGTGCCAGCAGTGAGGGGTCCCTGAATGAGCAGTTCTTC.

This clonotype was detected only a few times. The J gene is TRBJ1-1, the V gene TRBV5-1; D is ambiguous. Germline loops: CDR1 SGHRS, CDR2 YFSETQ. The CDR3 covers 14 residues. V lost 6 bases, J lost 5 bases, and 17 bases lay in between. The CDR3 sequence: CASTPLWGRTEAFF. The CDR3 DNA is TGCGCCAGCACCCCACTCTGGGGAAGAACTGAAGCTTTCTTT.

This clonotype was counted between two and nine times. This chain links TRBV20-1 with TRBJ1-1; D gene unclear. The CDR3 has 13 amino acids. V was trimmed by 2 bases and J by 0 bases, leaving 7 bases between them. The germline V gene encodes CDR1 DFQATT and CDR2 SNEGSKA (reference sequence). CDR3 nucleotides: TGCAGTGCTAGACAGGAGATGAACACTGAAGCTTTCTTT. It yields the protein CSARQEMNTEAFF.

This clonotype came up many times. In nucleotides, the CDR3 is TGTGCCAGCAGGGCCCCTTCTAGTGGCTACACCTTC. Encoded protein: CASRAPSSGYTF. The rearrangement uses TRBV28 and TRBJ1-2, with D hard to call. The CDR3 covers 12 residues. The germline gives CDR1 MDHEN, CDR2 SYDVKM. V was pared by 6 bases and J by 7 bases, with 12 bases between.

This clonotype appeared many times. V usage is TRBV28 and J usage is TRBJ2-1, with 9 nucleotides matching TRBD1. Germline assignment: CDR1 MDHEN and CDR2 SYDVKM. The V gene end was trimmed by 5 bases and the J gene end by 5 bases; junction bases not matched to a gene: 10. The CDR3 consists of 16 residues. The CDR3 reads CASSLLTGGAHNEQFF. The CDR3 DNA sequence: TGTGCCAGCAGTCTCCTCACAGGGGGCGCGCACAATGAGCAGTTCTTC.

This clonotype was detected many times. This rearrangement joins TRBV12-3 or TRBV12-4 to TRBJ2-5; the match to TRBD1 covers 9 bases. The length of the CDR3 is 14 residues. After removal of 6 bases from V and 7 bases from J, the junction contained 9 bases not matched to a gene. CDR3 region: CASSLGQGRGTQYF. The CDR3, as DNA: TGTGCCAGCAGCCTCGGACAGGGGCGGGGGACCCAGTACTTC.

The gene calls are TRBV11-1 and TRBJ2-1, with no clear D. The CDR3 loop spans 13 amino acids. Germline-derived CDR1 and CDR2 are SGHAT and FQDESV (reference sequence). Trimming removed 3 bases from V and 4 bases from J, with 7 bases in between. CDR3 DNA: TGTGCCAGCAGCTTTACAAGATACAATGAGCAGTTCTTC. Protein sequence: CASSFTRYNEQFF.

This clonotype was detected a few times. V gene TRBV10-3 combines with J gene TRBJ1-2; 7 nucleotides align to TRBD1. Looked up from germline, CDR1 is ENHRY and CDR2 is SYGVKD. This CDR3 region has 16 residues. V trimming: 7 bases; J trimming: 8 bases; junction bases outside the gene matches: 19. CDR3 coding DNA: TGTGCCATCACCCATTCCAGGGGGGCGGCGGAAGAGGGCTACACCTTC. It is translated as CAITHSRGAAEEGYTF.

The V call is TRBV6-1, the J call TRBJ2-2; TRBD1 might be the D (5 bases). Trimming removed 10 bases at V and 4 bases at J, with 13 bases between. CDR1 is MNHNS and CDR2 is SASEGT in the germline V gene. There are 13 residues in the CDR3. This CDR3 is CATPEDTTGELFF. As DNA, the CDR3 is TGTGCCACCCCCGAGGACACCACCGGGGAGCTGTTTTTT.

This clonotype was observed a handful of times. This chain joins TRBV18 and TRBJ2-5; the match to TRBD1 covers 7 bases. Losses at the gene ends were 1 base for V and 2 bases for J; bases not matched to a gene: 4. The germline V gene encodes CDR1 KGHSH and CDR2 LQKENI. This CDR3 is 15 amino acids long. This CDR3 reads CASSPLGTAQETQYF. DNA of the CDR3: TGTGCCAGCTCACCACTTGGGACAGCGCAAGAGACCCAGTACTTC.

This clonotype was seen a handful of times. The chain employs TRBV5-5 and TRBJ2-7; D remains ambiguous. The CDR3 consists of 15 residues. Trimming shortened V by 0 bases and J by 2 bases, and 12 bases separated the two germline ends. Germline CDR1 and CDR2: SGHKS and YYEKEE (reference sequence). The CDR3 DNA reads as TGTGCCAGCAGCTTGGCCGTAGTCGGGCCCTACGAGCAGTACTTC. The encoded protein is CASSLAVVGPYEQYF.

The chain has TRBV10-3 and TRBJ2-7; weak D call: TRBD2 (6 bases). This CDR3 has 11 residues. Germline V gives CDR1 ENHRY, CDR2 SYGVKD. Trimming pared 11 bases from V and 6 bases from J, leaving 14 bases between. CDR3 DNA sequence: TGTGCCTCCGGATGGGGGGTCGAGCAGTACTTC. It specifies CASGWGVEQYF.

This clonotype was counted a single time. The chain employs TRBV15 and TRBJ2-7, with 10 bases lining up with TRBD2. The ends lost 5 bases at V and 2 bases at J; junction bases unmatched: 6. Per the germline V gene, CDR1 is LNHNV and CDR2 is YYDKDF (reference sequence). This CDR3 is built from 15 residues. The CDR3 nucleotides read TGTGCCACCAGCGGTAGCGGGAGGACGCCCTACGAGCAGTACTTC. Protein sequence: CATSGSGRTPYEQYF.

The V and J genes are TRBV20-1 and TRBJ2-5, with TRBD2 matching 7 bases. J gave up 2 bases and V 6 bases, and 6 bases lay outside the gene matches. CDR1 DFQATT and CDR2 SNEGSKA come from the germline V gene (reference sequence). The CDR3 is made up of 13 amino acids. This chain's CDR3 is CSAGDYLQETQYF. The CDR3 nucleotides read TGCAGTGCGGGGGACTACTTGCAAGAGACCCAGTACTTC.

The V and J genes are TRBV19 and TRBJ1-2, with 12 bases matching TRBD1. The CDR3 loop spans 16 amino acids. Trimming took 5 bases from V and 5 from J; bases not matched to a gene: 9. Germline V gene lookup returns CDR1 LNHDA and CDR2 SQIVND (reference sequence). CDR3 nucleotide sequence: TGTGCCAGTAGTTTCACCGGGACAGGGGGCCGGTATGGCTACACCTTC. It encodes CASSFTGTGGRYGYTF.

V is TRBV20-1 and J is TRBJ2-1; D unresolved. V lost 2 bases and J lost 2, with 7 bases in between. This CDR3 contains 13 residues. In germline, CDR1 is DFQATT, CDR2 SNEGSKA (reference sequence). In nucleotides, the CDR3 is TGCAGTGCTAGACCATCGGCCTACAATGAGCAGTTCTTC. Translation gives CSARPSAYNEQFF.

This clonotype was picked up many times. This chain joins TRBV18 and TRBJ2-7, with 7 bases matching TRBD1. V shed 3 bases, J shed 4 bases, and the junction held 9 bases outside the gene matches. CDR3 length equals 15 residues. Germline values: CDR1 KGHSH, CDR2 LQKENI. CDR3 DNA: TGTGCCAGCTCACCGAAAGGGGGACAGCTATACGAGCAGTACTTC. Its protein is CASSPKGGQLYEQYF.

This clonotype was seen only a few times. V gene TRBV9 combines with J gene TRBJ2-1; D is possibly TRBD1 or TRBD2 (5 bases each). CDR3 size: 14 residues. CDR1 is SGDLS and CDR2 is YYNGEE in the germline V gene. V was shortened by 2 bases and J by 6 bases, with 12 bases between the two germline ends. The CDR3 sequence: CASSVGTASNEQFF. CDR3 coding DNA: TGTGCCAGCAGCGTCGGGACCGCGTCCAATGAGCAGTTCTTC.

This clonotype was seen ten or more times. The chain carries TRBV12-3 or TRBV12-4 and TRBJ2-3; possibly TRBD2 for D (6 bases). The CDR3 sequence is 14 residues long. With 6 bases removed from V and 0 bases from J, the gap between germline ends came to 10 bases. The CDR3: CASSLRESTDTQYF. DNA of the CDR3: TGTGCCAGCAGCCTGCGGGAAAGCACAGATACGCAGTATTTT.

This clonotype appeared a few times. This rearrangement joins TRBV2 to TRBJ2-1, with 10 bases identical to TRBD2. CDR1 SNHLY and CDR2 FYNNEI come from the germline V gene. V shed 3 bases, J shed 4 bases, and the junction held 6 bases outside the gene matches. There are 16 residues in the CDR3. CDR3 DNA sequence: TGTGCCAGCAGTGATGGGCGGACTAGCGGATACAATGAGCAGTTCTTC. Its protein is CASSDGRTSGYNEQFF.

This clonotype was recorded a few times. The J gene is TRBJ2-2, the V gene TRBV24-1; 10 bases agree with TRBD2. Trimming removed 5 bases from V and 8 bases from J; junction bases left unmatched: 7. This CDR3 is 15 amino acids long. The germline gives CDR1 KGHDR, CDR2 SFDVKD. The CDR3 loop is CATSATSGDPGELFF. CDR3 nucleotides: TGTGCCACCAGTGCTACTAGCGGGGATCCTGGGGAGCTGTTTTTT.

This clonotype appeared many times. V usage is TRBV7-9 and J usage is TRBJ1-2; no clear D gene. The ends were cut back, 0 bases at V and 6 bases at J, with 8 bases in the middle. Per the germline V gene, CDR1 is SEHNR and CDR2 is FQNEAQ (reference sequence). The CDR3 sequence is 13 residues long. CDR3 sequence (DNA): TGTGCCAGCAGCTTAGCGCCCGGGGATGGCTACACCTTC. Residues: CASSLAPGDGYTF.

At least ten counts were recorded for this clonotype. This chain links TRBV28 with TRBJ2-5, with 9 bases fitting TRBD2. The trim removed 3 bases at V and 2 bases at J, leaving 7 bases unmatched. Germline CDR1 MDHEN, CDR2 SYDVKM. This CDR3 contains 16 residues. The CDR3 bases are TGTGCCAGCAGTTTTGAGCTAGCGGGGAAACAAGAGACCCAGTACTTC. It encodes CASSFELAGKQETQYF.

The CDR3 reads CAIRDGSSGNTIYF. The CDR3 nucleotides read TGTGCCATCAGGGACGGAAGCTCTGGAAACACCATATATTTT. The chain couples TRBV10-3 to TRBJ1-3; D remains ambiguous. Germline CDR1 ENHRY, CDR2 SYGVKD. The germline V and J ends were trimmed by 6 bases and 0 bases, with 9 bases remaining between them. The CDR3 is 14 residues long.

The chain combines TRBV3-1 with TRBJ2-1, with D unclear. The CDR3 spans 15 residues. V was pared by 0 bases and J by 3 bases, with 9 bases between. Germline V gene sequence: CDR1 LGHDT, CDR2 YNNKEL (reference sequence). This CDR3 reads CASSQDSGVYNEQFF. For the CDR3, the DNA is TGTGCCAGCAGCCAAGATTCTGGTGTCTACAATGAGCAGTTCTTC.

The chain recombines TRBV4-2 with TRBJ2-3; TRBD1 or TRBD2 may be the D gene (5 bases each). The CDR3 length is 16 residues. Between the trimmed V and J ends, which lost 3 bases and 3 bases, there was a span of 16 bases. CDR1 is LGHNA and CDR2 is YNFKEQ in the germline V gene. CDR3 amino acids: CASSHPWGTWTDTQYF. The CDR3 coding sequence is TGTGCCAGCAGCCACCCCTGGGGGACCTGGACAGATACGCAGTATTTT.

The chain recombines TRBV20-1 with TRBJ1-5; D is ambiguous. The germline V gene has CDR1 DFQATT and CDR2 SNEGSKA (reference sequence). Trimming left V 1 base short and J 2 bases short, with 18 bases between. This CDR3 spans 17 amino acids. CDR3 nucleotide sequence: TGCAGTGCTAGAGGGCGCCGGGTCATCACGGGCAATCAGCCCCAGCATTTT. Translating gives CSARGRRVITGNQPQHF.

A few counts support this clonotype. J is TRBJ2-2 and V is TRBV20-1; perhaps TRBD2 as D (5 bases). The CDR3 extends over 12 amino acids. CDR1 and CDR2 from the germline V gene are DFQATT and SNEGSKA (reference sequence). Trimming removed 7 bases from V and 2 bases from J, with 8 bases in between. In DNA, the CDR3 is TGCAGTGTGGGAGTAAACACCGGGGAGCTGTTTTTT. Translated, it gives CSVGVNTGELFF.